This is a list of T cell receptor beta chains from one sample in a study of OX40 agonist ivuxolimab in advanced cancers. Only in-frame clones appear in the TCRdb table, and some are missing; sequencing was by immunoSEQ multiplex PCR. The table has around 41,000 clones, over 75% seen once. The starting material was CD4+ or CD8+ T cells sorted from blood, obtained in a trial of the OX40 agonist ivuxolimab. The source is an adult with an advanced solid tumor such as melanoma, head and neck, liver or kidney cancer. CDR3s include the opening cysteine and the closing phenylalanine or tryptophan. The D gene is left open where the match is weak. Not all rows give a size; the values are once, few, many and, for expanded clones, a class.

v_call	d_call	j_call	clone_size	cdr3_aa	cdr3_nt
TRBV6-6	.	TRBJ1-3	.	CASSSPSGSGNTIYF	TGTGCCAGCAGCTCCCCGTCAGGGTCTGGAAACACCATATATTTT
TRBV27	TRBD2	TRBJ2-1	.	CASRGLGWTSGHNGEQFF	TGTGCCAGCAGAGGGCTAGGATGGACTAGCGGCCATAATGGTGAGCAGTTCTTC
TRBV18	TRBD1	TRBJ1-2	.	CASSPTAQGGDYGYTF	TGTGCCAGCTCACCAACGGCGCAGGGGGGAGACTATGGCTACACCTTC
TRBV28	TRBD1	TRBJ1-1	.	CASSRPTGVTEAFF	TGTGCCAGCAGCCGACCCACAGGGGTCACTGAAGCTTTCTTT
TRBV28	.	TRBJ1-4	.	CASSAGSRPEKLFF	TGTGCCAGCAGTGCCGGGTCGCGGCCCGAAAAACTGTTTTTT
TRBV5-1	.	TRBJ2-6	.	CASSGGFRYGANVLTF	TGCGCCAGCAGCGGGGGATTTAGGTATGGGGCCAACGTCCTGACTTTC
TRBV21-1	.	TRBJ2-7	.	CASSKVARVSGGWYEQYF	TGTGCCAGCAGCAAAGTGGCTCGGGTTTCGGGAGGTTGGTACGAGCAGTACTTC
TRBV5-6	.	TRBJ2-7	few	CASSFGDEQYF	TGTGCCAGCAGCTTCGGGGACGAGCAGTACTTC
TRBV18	.	TRBJ1-5	.	CASSPGGNQPQHF	TGTGCCAGCTCACCGGGCGGCAATCAGCCCCAGCATTTT
TRBV30	.	TRBJ1-1	.	CAWTGMRSEAFF	TGTGCCTGGACAGGGATGAGGTCTGAAGCTTTCTTT
TRBV7-3	.	TRBJ2-1	once	CASSSLTGIREQFF	TGTGCCAGCAGCTCACTCACTGGCATCCGTGAGCAGTTCTTC
TRBV19	TRBD2	TRBJ2-1	.	CASSTQSGRASNEQFF	TGTGCCAGTAGTACACAAAGCGGGAGGGCCTCGAATGAGCAGTTCTTC
TRBV28	.	TRBJ1-2	once	CASSFITSNYGYTF	TGTGCCAGCAGTTTCATCACTTCTAACTATGGCTACACCTTC
TRBV11-2	TRBD1	TRBJ2-1	.	CASSKRTGLWTEQFF	TGTGCCAGCAGCAAAAGGACAGGGTTGTGGACAGAGCAGTTCTTC
TRBV28	.	TRBJ2-1	.	CASEVNPPGSSYNEQFF	TGTGCCAGCGAGGTAAACCCCCCAGGGAGCTCCTACAATGAGCAGTTCTTC
TRBV5-1	TRBD2	TRBJ2-3	.	CASTHEPPRTSGRALDTQYF	TGCGCCAGCACCCATGAGCCGCCCCGGACTAGCGGGAGGGCCTTAGATACGCAGTATTTT
TRBV29-1	.	TRBJ1-1	.	CSVISFMNTEAFF	TGCAGCGTCATCAGTTTCATGAACACTGAAGCTTTCTTT
TRBV7-8	TRBD1	TRBJ2-7	.	CASSERQGEDEQYF	TGTGCCAGCAGCGAGCGACAGGGAGAAGACGAGCAGTACTTC
TRBV4-1	.	TRBJ1-4	.	CASSRTEGLYEKLFF	TGCGCCAGCAGCCGGACCGAGGGGCTGTATGAAAAACTGTTTTTT
TRBV27	.	TRBJ1-1	.	CASSLLGFGTEAFF	TGTGCCAGCAGTTTACTAGGTTTTGGGACTGAAGCTTTCTTT
TRBV6-5	.	TRBJ2-1	.	CASSLLGENEQFF	TGTGCCAGCAGCCTACTGGGGGAAAATGAGCAGTTCTTC
TRBV15	.	TRBJ2-3	once	CATSTPNTDTQYF	TGTGCCACCAGCACGCCGAACACAGATACGCAGTATTTT
TRBV5-1	TRBD2	TRBJ2-1	.	CASSPPRLAGGFYNEQFF	TGCGCCAGCAGCCCGCCGCGACTAGCGGGAGGGTTCTACAATGAGCAGTTCTTC
TRBV5-4	TRBD1	TRBJ2-3	once	CASSPRDRPDTQYF	TGTGCCAGCAGCCCGAGGGACAGGCCAGATACGCAGTATTTT
TRBV6-1	TRBD1	TRBJ1-4	.	CASTGTGGSEKLFF	TGTGCCAGCACCGGGACAGGGGGAAGTGAAAAACTGTTTTTT
TRBV28	TRBD1	TRBJ2-7	.	CASRKTWDRAYEQYF	TGTGCCAGCAGGAAAACCTGGGACAGAGCCTACGAGCAGTACTTC
TRBV19	TRBD2	TRBJ2-1	.	CASRPGLVLDEQFF	TGTGCCAGTAGACCGGGACTAGTCTTGGATGAGCAGTTCTTC
TRBV6-5	.	TRBJ1-1	.	CASREPGFEEAFF	TGTGCCAGCAGAGAACCGGGGTTCGAAGAAGCTTTCTTT
TRBV28	.	TRBJ1-3	.	CASSLGRSGNTIYF	TGTGCCAGCAGTTTGGGTCGCTCTGGAAACACCATATATTTT
TRBV6-5	.	TRBJ1-5	.	CASREGRHQPQHF	TGTGCCAGCAGAGAAGGGAGACATCAGCCCCAGCATTTT
TRBV19	TRBD2	TRBJ2-1	.	CASSIVLAGGSYNEQFF	TGTGCCAGTAGTATAGTGTTAGCGGGAGGGTCCTACAATGAGCAGTTCTTC
TRBV10-1	.	TRBJ2-3	.	CASSDGVTRGFDTQYF	TGCGCCAGCAGTGATGGGGTCACCCGCGGTTTTGATACGCAGTATTTT
TRBV18	.	TRBJ1-6	.	CASSPGSGTQNSPLHF	TGTGCCAGCTCACCAGGGTCCGGGACACAGAATTCACCCCTCCACTTT
TRBV7-8	TRBD1	TRBJ2-3	.	CASRDRGKTDTQYF	TGTGCCAGCAGAGACAGGGGGAAAACAGATACGCAGTATTTT
TRBV6-5	TRBD2	TRBJ2-7	.	CASSYRWTSGRNEQYF	TGTGCCAGCAGTTACCGCTGGACTAGCGGGAGGAACGAGCAGTACTTC
TRBV4-1	.	TRBJ2-7	.	CASSPGRQGDSYEQYF	TGCGCCAGCAGCCCGGGGAGGCAGGGGGACTCCTACGAGCAGTACTTC
TRBV28	.	TRBJ1-2	.	CASTSYGGGDYGYTF	TGTGCCAGCACCTCCTACGGGGGGGGCGACTATGGCTACACCTTC